This T cell receptor beta chain was observed in a study of OX40 agonist ivuxolimab in advanced cancers. Study-level background: Intravenous ivuxolimab was administered to patients every 2 weeks at 0.01 to 10 mg/kg. Eligibility admitted prior anti-PD-1, anti-PD-L1 or anti-CTLA-4 therapy; around 38% had some.

Some clones are missing from TCRdb's copy, which holds only in-frame ones; the method was immunoSEQ multiplex PCR. This repertoire shows approximately 92,000 clones, under 85% found once; its top ten account for roughly 5.4%. Germline loops: CDR1 ENHRY, CDR2 SYGVKD. Between the trimmed V and J ends, which lost 4 bases and 4 bases, there was a span of 7 bases. The CDR3 covers 12 residues. The V call is TRBV10-3, the J call TRBJ1-1, with D perhaps TRBD1 (5 bases). The starting material was CD4+ or CD8+ T cells sorted from blood, obtained in a trial of the OX40 agonist ivuxolimab. This receptor was identified in an adult with an advanced solid tumor such as melanoma, head and neck, liver or kidney cancer. The CDR3 sequence is CAISGGGTEAFF. As DNA, the CDR3 is TGTGCCATCAGTGGGGGGGGCACTGAAGCTTTCTTT.